The 14 T cell receptor beta chains below all came from one sample that was sequenced in a study of T cell responses to AZD1222 COVID-19 vaccine (TCRdb year 2021). Sample time point, as interpreted from the label and publication: baseline before first vaccination. The label giving this sample's treatment or condition can be read as: meningococcal conjugate vaccine given as trial control. The protocol used for the library was the immunoSEQ multiplex PCR assay. Not all clones reach the TCRdb copy of this immuneACCESS table, which keeps in-frame sequences only. Checked studies attribute under half of the gap to unresolved V genes and leave the rest unexplained. This sample lists about 100,000 clones; about 90% were detected once. 4% to 4.5% of the sample is in the top ten clones. The input for sequencing was peripheral blood, taken on day 0 of MenACWY control vaccination. These receptors were collected from an adult in good health.

This chain links TRBV3-1 (or the pseudogene TRBV3-2) with TRBJ1-1; D is undetermined. The ends were cut back, 4 bases at V and 0 bases at J, with 12 bases in the middle. The CDR3 spans 15 residues. CDR1 is LGHDT, CDR2 YNNKEL, per germline (reference sequence). The CDR3 region is CASSPGSRMNTEAFF. The CDR3 nucleotides are TGTGCCAGCAGCCCTGGGAGCCGGATGAACACTGAAGCTTTCTTT.

The chain recombines TRBV19 with TRBJ1-5; TRBD1 might be the D (5 bases). CDR3 size: 16 residues. V was trimmed by 1 base and J by 2 bases, leaving 12 bases between them. Germline V gene lookup returns CDR1 LNHDA and CDR2 SQIVND (reference sequence). CDR3: CASSIVGGDGNQPQHF. CDR3 nucleotide sequence: TGTGCCAGTAGTATAGTGGGGGGGGATGGCAATCAGCCCCAGCATTTT.

The chain recombines TRBV5-1 with TRBJ2-1, with TRBD2 matching over 9 bases. Germline V gives CDR1 SGHRS, CDR2 YFSETQ. The CDR3 consists of 16 residues. The junction had 5 bases not matched to a gene; V was cut back by 0 bases and J by 4 bases. In nucleotides, the CDR3 is TGCGCCAGCAGCTTGGCCACTAGCGGGTTTTACAATGAGCAGTTCTTC. This codes for CASSLATSGFYNEQFF. The whole variable domain, filled in from reference TRBV5-1 and TRBJ2-1, reads KAGVTQTPRYLIKTRGQQVTLSCSPISGHRSVSWYQQTPGQGLQFLFEYFSETQRNKGNFPGRFSGRQFSNSRSEMNVSTLELGDSALYLCASSLATSGFYNEQFFGPGTRLTVL.

This sequence joins TRBV7-9 and TRBJ2-2; D possibly corresponds to TRBD1 (6 bases). V was clipped by 5 bases and J by 6 bases, with 13 bases between them. The CDR3 covers 14 residues. The V gene's germline CDR1 is SEHNR and CDR2 FQNEAQ (reference sequence). CDR3 residues: CASSRQGMAGELFF. The CDR3 bases are TGTGCCAGCAGCCGGCAGGGGATGGCCGGGGAGCTGTTTTTT.

This clone was picked up one time. The chain employs TRBV7-2 and TRBJ2-5; D is ambiguous. The CDR3 totals 14 residues. Germline V gene data show CDR1 as SGHTA and CDR2 as FQGNSA. The germline V and J ends were trimmed by 1 base and 8 bases, with 14 bases remaining between them. The CDR3 sequence: CASSLEGGPRTQYF. DNA of the CDR3: TGTGCCAGCAGCTTAGAGGGTGGCCCCCGTACCCAGTACTTC.

The rearrangement joins TRBV3-1 (or the pseudogene TRBV3-2) to TRBJ1-1, with 7 bases aligning to TRBD1. There are 11 residues in the CDR3. Trimming at V came to 8 bases and at J to 11 bases, leaving 8 bases not matched to a gene. Germline V gene data show CDR1 as LGHDT and CDR2 as YNNKEL (reference sequence). The CDR3 region is CASDEGGDAFF. In nucleotides, the CDR3 is TGTGCCAGCGACGAAGGGGGCGACGCTTTCTTT.

The chain joins TRBV18 to TRBJ1-1; D may be TRBD1 (5 bases). The CDR3 length is 16 residues. With 0 bases removed from V and 1 base from J, the gap between germline ends came to 12 bases. Germline V lookup: CDR1 KGHSH, CDR2 LQKENI. This chain's CDR3 is CASSPPSADRNTEAFF. In nucleotides, the CDR3 is TGTGCCAGCTCACCACCCTCAGCTGACAGGAACACTGAAGCTTTCTTT.

The chain employs TRBV12-2 and TRBJ2-3. TRBV12-2 is a recognized pseudogene. The CDR3 contains 13 residues. CDR3 nucleotide sequence: TGTGCAAGCCGTTTCGATTGGTCAGATACGCAGTATTTT. Translated, it gives CASRFDWSDTQYF.

The chain carries TRBV28 and TRBJ2-2; 12 nucleotides align to TRBD1. The CDR3 spans 15 residues. Germline V CDR1 and CDR2: MDHEN, SYDVKM. J was trimmed by 6 bases and V by 5 bases; bases with no gene match: 4. DNA for the CDR3: TGTGCCAGCAGTCCCGGGACAGGGGGCCCCGGGGAGCTGTTTTTT. Its protein is CASSPGTGGPGELFF.

The table lists this clone with a count of one. The J gene is TRBJ1-3, the V gene TRBV30; no clear D gene. This CDR3 has 15 residues. Deletions cut 3 bases from V and 3 bases from J, with 15 bases between. CDR1 and CDR2 (germline): GTSNPN, SVGIG (reference sequence). The CDR3 loop reads CAWSPGSRLGNTIYF. CDR3 bases: TGTGCCTGGAGCCCCGGGTCTCGGCTTGGAAACACCATATATTTT.

The V and J genes are TRBV2 and TRBJ2-1, with 7 bases aligning to TRBD2. J was trimmed by 9 bases and V by 6 bases; bases with no gene match: 11. Per germline, CDR1 SNHLY and CDR2 FYNNEI. The CDR3 contains 14 residues. In DNA, the CDR3 is TGTGCCAGCAGAGAGACCCCTTGGGGGGGTGAGCAGTTCTTC. This gives the protein CASRETPWGGEQFF.

This clone was detected only once. V gene TRBV7-8 combines with J gene TRBJ2-1; D remains unclear. The germline V gene has CDR1 SGHVS and CDR2 FQNEAQ. The V end was cut by 5 bases, the J end by 5 bases, with 7 bases between. CDR3 length: 12 amino acids. CDR3 in DNA: TGTGCCAGCAGCCGTAGCCACAATGAGCAGTTCTTC. Protein sequence: CASSRSHNEQFF.

J is TRBJ1-6 and V is TRBV28; D might be TRBD1 (6 bases). The CDR3 length is 15 residues. Trimming stripped 7 bases from V and 7 bases from J, with 17 bases between. CDR1 is MDHEN, CDR2 SYDVKM, per germline. This chain's CDR3 is CASTLGGTGNSPLHF. The CDR3 DNA reads TGTGCCAGCACCTTAGGGGGGACGGGCAATTCACCCCTCCACTTT.

The chain carries TRBV5-5 and TRBJ1-1, with D perhaps TRBD1 (6 bases). Trimming cost V 3 bases and J 0 bases, with 12 bases left between them. Germline V CDR1 and CDR2: SGHKS, YYEKEE (reference sequence). The CDR3 extends over 15 amino acids. The CDR3 sequence: CASSWGTRMNTEAFF. The CDR3 region has the DNA TGTGCCAGCAGCTGGGGGACACGAATGAACACTGAAGCTTTCTTT.